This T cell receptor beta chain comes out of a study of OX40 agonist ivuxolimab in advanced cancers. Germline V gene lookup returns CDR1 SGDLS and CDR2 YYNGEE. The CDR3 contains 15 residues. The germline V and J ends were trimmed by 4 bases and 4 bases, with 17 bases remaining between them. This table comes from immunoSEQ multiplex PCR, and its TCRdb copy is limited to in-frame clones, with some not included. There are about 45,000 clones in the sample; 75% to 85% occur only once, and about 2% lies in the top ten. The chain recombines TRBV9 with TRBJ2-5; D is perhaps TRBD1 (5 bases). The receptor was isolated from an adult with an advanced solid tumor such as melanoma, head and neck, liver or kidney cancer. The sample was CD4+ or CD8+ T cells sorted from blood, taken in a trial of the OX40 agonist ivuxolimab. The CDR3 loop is CASSSVRGNVETQYF. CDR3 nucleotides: TGTGCCAGCAGCTCAGTAAGGGGTAATGTAGAGACCCAGTACTTC.